Each of the 14 T cell receptor beta chains below was sequenced from the same sample in a study of CD8+CD57+ T cells in acquired aplastic anemia. Selection for sequencing was limited to patients who had shown CD8+CD57+ cell expansion by flow cytometry. The TCR beta profiling, which covered VDJ combination and CDR3 sequence, was carried out using genomic DNA as the template. One entry per CDR3 protein, called by TCRdb with MiXCR from the reads. The repertoire holds some 92,000 distinct CDR3 sequences, with 65% to 70% as singletons. The source material was sorted CD4+, CD8+, or CD8+CD57+ T cells (not recorded which) from PBMCs. Receptors originate from a human donor with aplastic anemia.

The rearrangement links TRBV2 to TRBJ2-3, with 7 bases aligning to TRBD2. The CDR3 loop spans 15 amino acids. CDR1 is SNHLY, CDR2 FYNNEI, per germline. V trimming: 6 bases; J trimming: 3 bases; junction bases outside the gene matches: 9. CDR3 residues: CASSGEGRATDTQYF. The CDR3 DNA reads as TGTGCCAGCAGCGGGGAGGGACGAGCGACAGATACGCAGTATTTT.

The CDR3 nucleotides are TGTGCCGCCACTCGGCAGTCGGGAGGAGACACCGGGGAGCTGTTTTTT. It encodes CAATRQSGGDTGELFF. This chain connects TRBV10-3 to TRBJ2-2; 7 bases match TRBD2. The V segment lost 11 bases and the J segment 3 bases; nucleotides outside the gene matches: 15. Germline V gene lookup returns CDR1 ENHRY and CDR2 SYGVKD. This CDR3 has 16 residues.

This clonotype was counted at least ten times. The V gene is TRBV11-2, the J gene TRBJ2-1; 9 nucleotides match TRBD2. Germline V gene sequence: CDR1 SGHAT, CDR2 FQNNGV. Germline trimming cut 3 bases from V and 2 bases from J; bases unmatched to any gene: 2. The CDR3 loop spans 15 amino acids. CDR3: CASSLTSGAYNEQFF. In DNA form, the CDR3 reads TGTGCCAGCAGCTTGACTAGCGGAGCCTACAATGAGCAGTTCTTC.

This clonotype was detected ten times or more. The rearrangement links TRBV12-3 or TRBV12-4 to TRBJ1-1; 7 bases agree with TRBD1. The CDR3 length is 14 residues. The trim removed 7 bases at V and 4 bases at J, leaving 9 bases unmatched. In DNA, the CDR3 is TGTGCCAGCACTCTAGGGGGCTTCGGCACTGAAGCTTTCTTT. Amino acids: CASTLGGFGTEAFF.

This clonotype has a handful of counts. This rearrangement joins TRBV7-9 to TRBJ2-7, with 10 bases identical to TRBD1. With 5 bases clipped from V and 4 bases from J, the junction kept 2 bases outside the gene matches. This CDR3 comprises 13 residues. Germline lookup yields CDR1 SEHNR and CDR2 FQNEAQ (reference sequence). The CDR3 reads CASSGDRGYEQYF. CDR3 coding DNA: TGTGCCAGCAGCGGGGACAGGGGATACGAGCAGTACTTC.

This chain joins TRBV24-1 and TRBJ2-2; a possible D gene is TRBD2 (6 bases). Trimming shortened V by 2 bases and J by 6 bases, and 12 bases separated the two germline ends. Per the germline V gene, CDR1 is KGHDR and CDR2 is SFDVKD. The CDR3 sequence is 15 residues long. The CDR3 DNA is TGTGCCACCAGTGATTCGGAGGGAAGGCCCGGGGAGCTGTTTTTT. Its protein product is CATSDSEGRPGELFF.

Worth noting for this clonotype: A single base separates this from a much larger clone, so it may be a read error. The gene calls are TRBV9 and TRBJ2-1, with no clear D. V gave up 4 bases and J gave up 10 bases, with 15 bases separating them. The CDR3 length is 13 residues. Germline CDR1 and CDR2: SGDLS and YYNGEE. The CDR3 region has the DNA TGTGCCAGCAGCCCGACCCAGTGCACCGAGCAGTTCTTC. Protein product: CASSPTQCTEQFF.

This clonotype turned up a few times. The gene calls are TRBV25-1 and TRBJ2-1; 7 bases agree with TRBD2. V lost 4 bases to trimming and J lost 8 bases; unmatched junction nucleotides: 14. The CDR3 is 16 amino acids. Germline CDR1 is MGHDK and CDR2 is SYGVNS. CDR3 protein: CASSALLASVVDEQFF. The CDR3 DNA is TGTGCCAGCAGTGCCTTACTAGCGTCAGTTGTGGATGAGCAGTTCTTC.

The table lists this clonotype with a few counts. J is TRBJ2-3 and V is TRBV19; D possibly corresponds to TRBD1 (6 bases). Germline CDR1 and CDR2: LNHDA and SQIVND (reference sequence). Trimming left V 4 bases short and J 4 bases short, with 12 bases between. The CDR3 is 14 amino acids. The CDR3 region has the DNA TGTGCCAGTAGTACGCAGGGGTGGGCAGATACGCAGTATTTT. Translation gives CASSTQGWADTQYF.

The chain joins TRBV12-3 or TRBV12-4 to TRBJ1-2; no clear D gene. V was trimmed by 6 bases and J by 8 bases, leaving 19 bases between them. The CDR3 consists of 14 residues. The CDR3 nucleotides read TGTGCCAGCAGCCGGATACCAAGGGAGAACGGCTACACCTTC. Translating it yields CASSRIPRENGYTF.

The chain carries TRBV24-1 and TRBJ2-3; D not resolved. The V end lost 5 bases, the J end lost 1 base, and 3 bases lay between the germline ends. In germline, CDR1 is KGHDR, CDR2 SFDVKD. CDR3 size: 12 residues. In DNA, the CDR3 is TGTGCCACCAGTGTCGGCACAGATACGCAGTATTTT. It yields the protein CATSVGTDTQYF.

V and J are TRBV20-1 and TRBJ1-1; no clear D gene. The CDR3 length is 15 residues. Trimming took 6 bases from V and 1 from J, leaving 18 bases between them. Germline V gene data show CDR1 as DFQATT and CDR2 as SNEGSKA (reference sequence). CDR3 coding DNA: TGCAGTGCGCAGAACCTTGGGCAGCAGAACACTGAAGCTTTCTTT. Its translation: CSAQNLGQQNTEAFF.

The J gene is TRBJ1-5, the V gene TRBV6-4; 8 bases line up with TRBD1. CDR1 and CDR2 (germline): MRHNA, SNTAGT. The CDR3 is made up of 14 amino acids. Trimming removed 2 bases from V and 6 bases from J; junction bases left unmatched: 3. CDR3 in amino acids: CASSDRTGSQPQHF. DNA for the CDR3: TGTGCCAGCAGTGACCGGACAGGGAGTCAGCCCCAGCATTTT.

The table lists this clonotype with a few counts. V and J are TRBV28 and TRBJ1-5; D remains ambiguous. V was shortened by 2 bases and J by 10 bases, with 18 bases between the two germline ends. Germline V lookup: CDR1 MDHEN, CDR2 SYDVKM. The CDR3 sequence is 15 residues long. The CDR3 DNA reads TGTGCCAGCAGTTTACTTATCGGTCCCGCTAAACCCCAGCATTTT. Amino acid sequence: CASSLLIGPAKPQHF.